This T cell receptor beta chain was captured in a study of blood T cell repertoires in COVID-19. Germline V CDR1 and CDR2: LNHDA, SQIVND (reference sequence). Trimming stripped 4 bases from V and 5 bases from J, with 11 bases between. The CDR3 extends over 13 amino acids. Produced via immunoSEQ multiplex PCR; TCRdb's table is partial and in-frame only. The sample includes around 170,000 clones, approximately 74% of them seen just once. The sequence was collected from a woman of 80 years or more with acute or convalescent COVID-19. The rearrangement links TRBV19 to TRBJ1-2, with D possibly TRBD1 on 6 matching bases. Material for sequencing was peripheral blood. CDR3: CASSTGTSYGYTF. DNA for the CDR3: TGTGCCAGTAGTACCGGGACATCTTATGGCTACACCTTC.